A selection of T cell receptor beta chains follows, all from one sample in a study of cytomegalovirus exposure and HLA in healthy donors. Profiling relied on immunoSEQ multiplex PCR, and the TCRdb table lists in-frame clones only, not all of them. The sample consists of 160,000 or so clones, almost 85% of them appearing once. Sequencing was carried out using PBMCs. These TCRs come from a man aged 30 to 45 in good health and CMV-seropositive. Each CDR3 is given with its conserved first and last residue. The D gene is left open where the match is weak. Clone sizes are given selectively: once, few, many, or a class where the clone is expanded.

CDR3	DNA	D	J	size	V
CASSLDGYNEQFF	TGTGCCAGCAGCCTAGACGGCTACAATGAGCAGTTCTTC	.	TRBJ2-1	.	TRBV28
CASSNIDRVNQPQHF	TGTGCCAGCAGCAACATAGACAGGGTAAATCAGCCCCAGCATTTT	.	TRBJ1-5	once	TRBV21-1
CASSLAYGAGRETQYF	TGCGCCAGCAGCTTGGCCTATGGCGCGGGGAGGGAGACCCAGTACTTC	.	TRBJ2-5	.	TRBV5-1
CASTRGGREQYF	TGTGCCAGCACCCGCGGAGGCCGCGAGCAGTACTTC	.	TRBJ2-7	once	TRBV7-9
CASSIDRFTDTQYF	TGTGCCAGTAGTATCGACAGGTTCACAGATACGCAGTATTTT	.	TRBJ2-3	.	TRBV19
CASSYSSTAQRPQHF	TGTGCCAGCAGTTACTCTTCGACAGCCCAGCGGCCCCAGCATTTT	.	TRBJ1-5	.	TRBV6-6
CASSLQPGTSGRGEETQYF	TGTGCCAGCAGCTTACAACCCGGGACTAGCGGGAGGGGTGAAGAGACCCAGTACTTC	TRBD2	TRBJ2-5	.	TRBV7-3
CASSNTLATDTQYF	TGTGCCAGCAGCAATACCCTAGCAACAGATACGCAGTATTTT	.	TRBJ2-3	once	TRBV7-2
CASSEGEGGNQPQHF	TGTGCCAGCAGTGAAGGGGAGGGAGGGAATCAGCCCCAGCATTTT	.	TRBJ1-5	few	TRBV6-1
CASSLRSGGSNEKLFF	TGTGCCAGCAGCTTAAGGTCAGGGGGGAGTAATGAAAAACTGTTTTTT	TRBD1	TRBJ1-4	.	TRBV13
CAWNTGTGGADTQYF	TGTGCCTGGAATACCGGGACAGGGGGCGCGGATACGCAGTATTTT	TRBD1	TRBJ2-3	.	TRBV30
CASSLLGITNEKLFF	TGTGCCAGCAGCCTCCTCGGTATAACTAATGAAAAACTGTTTTTT	.	TRBJ1-4	once	TRBV5-6
CAISDPGRPDGYTF	TGTGCCATCAGTGACCCAGGGCGCCCGGATGGCTACACCTTC	.	TRBJ1-2	.	TRBV10-3